Presented here are 26 T cell receptor beta chains from one specimen sequenced in a study of T cells in Graves' hyperthyroidism and ophthalmopathy. RNA transcripts yielded amplified TCR beta CDR3 regions. TCR CDR3 regions were first amplified by RT-PCR with HTBI primers. TCRdb fed the multiplex PCR reads into MiXCR, producing one record per CDR3 protein. The sample includes some 700,000 distinct CDR3 sequences, 15% to 20% of them seen just once. The source material was blood. These receptors all come from a man aged 50 to 60 with Graves' hyperthyroidism.

The sample holds a few counts of this clonotype. The chain combines TRBV11-2 with TRBJ2-6; perhaps TRBD2 as D (5 bases). From germline, CDR1 is SGHAT and CDR2 FQNNGV. V was shortened by 4 bases and J by 2 bases, with 21 bases between the two germline ends. This CDR3 has 19 residues. CDR3: CASSSSSGHSRTGANVLTF. CDR3 coding DNA: TGTGCCAGCAGCTCTTCCAGCGGCCATAGTAGGACTGGGGCCAACGTCCTGACTTTC.

The rearrangement joins TRBV29-1 to TRBJ2-1, with TRBD2 identical over 13 bases. V lost 7 bases to trimming and J lost 9 bases; unmatched junction nucleotides: 6. Germline V gene data show CDR1 as SQVTM and CDR2 as ANQGSEA. The CDR3 contains 13 residues. The CDR3 spells CSGRTSGSLEQFF. The CDR3 bases are TGCAGCGGACGGACTAGCGGGAGTCTTGAGCAGTTCTTC.

The rearrangement links TRBV6-4 to TRBJ1-5; 7 bases map to TRBD1. The CDR3 contains 14 residues. The trim removed 6 bases at V and 7 bases at J, leaving 9 bases unmatched. Germline values: CDR1 MRHNA, CDR2 SNTAGT. CDR3 sequence: CASRRTGFEQPQHF. The CDR3 region has the DNA TGTGCCAGCAGGAGGACAGGCTTCGAACAGCCCCAGCATTTT.

This clonotype was found a few times. The chain uses TRBV28 and TRBJ1-1; possibly TRBD1 for D (5 bases). Germline V gene sequence: CDR1 MDHEN, CDR2 SYDVKM. V was trimmed by 7 bases and J by 1 base, leaving 13 bases between them. This CDR3 has 14 amino acids. As DNA, the CDR3 is TGTGCCAGCACTTTCTCAACAGGGAACACTGAAGCTTTCTTT. Translating gives CASTFSTGNTEAFF.

The rearrangement uses TRBV10-3 and TRBJ2-3; 10 bases align to TRBD2. Germline V gene data show CDR1 as ENHRY and CDR2 as SYGVKD. V gave up 7 bases and J gave up 4 bases; unmatched junction bases: 5. The CDR3 covers 14 residues. The CDR3 sequence is CAIMEREGPDTQYF. In nucleotides, the CDR3 is TGTGCCATCATGGAGCGGGAGGGCCCAGATACGCAGTATTTT.

This clonotype was counted between two and nine times. The chain recombines TRBV24-1 with TRBJ2-1, with 8 bases aligning to TRBD1. The ends lost 5 bases at V and 3 bases at J; junction bases unmatched: 8. Germline CDR1 reads KGHDR; CDR2 reads SFDVKD. The CDR3 has 16 amino acids. The CDR3 protein is CATSGYRGKDYNEQFF. The CDR3 DNA sequence: TGTGCCACCAGTGGCTACAGGGGGAAGGACTACAATGAGCAGTTCTTC.

The chain recombines TRBV6-2 or TRBV6-3 with TRBJ2-3; 11 bases are shared with TRBD2. Germline V CDR1 and CDR2: MNHEY, SVGEGT. V lost 0 bases and J lost 4; bases outside the gene matches: 3. CDR3 length: 16 amino acids. The CDR3 here is CASSYSGTSGADTQYF. CDR3 in DNA: TGTGCCAGCAGTTACTCCGGGACTAGCGGTGCAGATACGCAGTATTTT.

There are a few counts of this clonotype. V and J are TRBV20-1 and TRBJ2-1; 12 bases are shared with TRBD2. The germline V gene encodes CDR1 DFQATT and CDR2 SNEGSKA (reference sequence). J gave up 9 bases and V 3 bases, and 6 bases lay outside the gene matches. The CDR3 runs 14 residues. CDR3 sequence (DNA): TGCAGTGCTAGCTTTGGACTAGCGGGAAGTGAGCAGTTCTTC. Protein: CSASFGLAGSEQFF.

This chain links TRBV10-3 with TRBJ1-1; D possibly corresponds to TRBD1 (5 bases). The V and J ends lost 7 bases and 2 bases respectively, with 11 bases between them. The CDR3 is made up of 13 amino acids. Germline assignment: CDR1 ENHRY and CDR2 SYGVKD. The CDR3 sequence is CAITRDGNTEAFF. The CDR3 coding sequence is TGTGCCATCACCAGGGACGGCAACACTGAAGCTTTCTTT.

To note about this clonotype: A junction end diverges from the germline sequence, so it may reflect a read error. The V and J genes are TRBV7-9 and TRBJ2-6; maybe TRBD1 (6 bases). The CDR3 is 16 residues long. The germline gives CDR1 SEHNR, CDR2 FQNEAQ (reference sequence). The CDR3 sequence is CVSSPYRVGGANVLTF. CDR3 bases: TGTGTCAGCAGCCCGTACAGGGTCGGTGGGGCCAACGTCCTGACTTTC.

In this sample, this clonotype turned up many times. The chain has TRBV7-2 and TRBJ1-2, with D hard to call. Germline lookup yields CDR1 SGHTA and CDR2 FQGNSA. The CDR3 is 13 amino acids. The germline V and J ends were trimmed by 7 bases and 0 bases, with 9 bases remaining between them. The CDR3 coding sequence is TGTGCCAGCACAGGTCGGACTAACTATGGCTACACCTTC. Translation: CASTGRTNYGYTF.

The gene calls are TRBV3-1 and TRBJ2-2; 7 bases match TRBD2. CDR3 length equals 14 residues. The germline gives CDR1 LGHDT, CDR2 YNNKEL (reference sequence). V lost 2 bases and J lost 3; bases outside the gene matches: 0. DNA of the CDR3: TGTGCCAGCAGCCAACTAGCGGACACCGGGGAGCTGTTTTTT. Its protein product is CASSQLADTGELFF.

This clonotype was counted once. At one end, the junction sequence differs from germline, possibly due to a read error. J is TRBJ2-1 and V is TRBV13, with a tentative D call TRBD2 (6 bases). Germline V CDR1 and CDR2: PRHDT, FYEKMQ (reference sequence). CDR3 length: 17 amino acids. The CDR3 reads CANSLPSSALIYNEQFF. CDR3 nucleotide sequence: TGTGCCAACAGCCTCCCCTCTAGCGCCTTAATCTACAATGAGCAGTTCTTC.

This clonotype was seen only a few times. A read error may account for a junction end that differs from germline. This chain uses TRBV27 with TRBJ2-7; the match to TRBD1 covers 8 bases. Germline CDR1 MNHEY, CDR2 SMNVEV (reference sequence). This CDR3 comprises 16 residues. The CDR3 DNA is TGTGCCAGCAGCCACTTGCAGGACAGGGTCTCCCACGAGCAGTACTTC. Its protein product is CASSHLQDRVSHEQYF.

Ten or more counts support this clonotype. The chain carries TRBV12-3 or TRBV12-4 and TRBJ1-2, with D tentatively TRBD1 (6 bases). CDR3 length equals 13 residues. Trimming took off 0 bases at V and 7 bases at J, with 9 bases between the two ends. The CDR3 DNA is TGTGCCAGCAGTTTAGCGCGGGGGCTTGGCTACACCTTC. Amino acid sequence: CASSLARGLGYTF.

The rearrangement uses TRBV7-9 and TRBJ1-3, with D perhaps TRBD1 (6 bases). The CDR3 runs to 15 residues. Germline CDR1 and CDR2: SEHNR and FQNEAQ (reference sequence). V lost 5 bases and J 4 bases, leaving 15 bases between the germline ends. The DNA for the CDR3 is TGTGCCAGCAGCGCCGGAGGGGGTACGGGAAACACCATATATTTT. It is translated as CASSAGGGTGNTIYF.

This clonotype was recorded a few times. The chain carries TRBV30 and TRBJ2-3; D is tentatively TRBD1 or TRBD2 (5 bases each). The V gene lost 4 bases and the J gene lost 10 bases, with 18 bases spanning the gap. Germline-derived CDR1 and CDR2 are GTSNPN and SVGIG (reference sequence). This CDR3 has 13 amino acids. CDR3 protein: CAWNFIRDAAQYF. Written as DNA, the CDR3 is TGTGCCTGGAATTTTATCCGGGACGCCGCGCAGTATTTT.

The sample holds many counts of this clonotype. This chain joins TRBV27 and TRBJ2-7; 8 bases align to TRBD1. Germline V lookup: CDR1 MNHEY, CDR2 SMNVEV (reference sequence). CDR3 size: 15 residues. V shed 5 bases, J shed 0 bases, and the junction held 6 bases outside the gene matches. CDR3 protein: CASSLRGRGSYEQYF. The CDR3 DNA reads as TGTGCCAGCAGTCTCAGGGGGCGGGGCTCCTACGAGCAGTACTTC.

This clonotype occurred many times. The chain carries TRBV28 and TRBJ2-2; D uncertain. Germline V gene lookup returns CDR1 MDHEN and CDR2 SYDVKM. V was clipped by 2 bases and J by 4 bases, with 8 bases between them. The CDR3 extends over 14 amino acids. The CDR3 nucleotides are TGTGCCAGCAGTTTAGATCTGGGCACCGGGGAGCTGTTTTTT. This gives the protein CASSLDLGTGELFF.

V is TRBV25-1 and J is TRBJ2-3; D remains unclear. The V gene's germline CDR1 is MGHDK and CDR2 SYGVNS. Trimming stripped 2 bases from V and 8 bases from J, with 11 bases between. The CDR3 has 13 amino acids. CDR3 sequence reads: CASSEMFVVTQYF. As DNA, the CDR3 is TGTGCCAGCAGTGAAATGTTTGTGGTTACGCAGTATTTT.

This chain connects TRBV4-1 to TRBJ1-2; D gene uncertain. V dropped 0 bases and J dropped 0 bases, with 11 bases sitting between them. The CDR3 consists of 16 residues. CDR1 and CDR2 (germline): MGHRA, YSYEKL. CDR3 amino acids: CASSQDLGRTNYGYTF. The CDR3 nucleotides are TGCGCCAGCAGCCAAGATCTAGGACGGACTAACTATGGCTACACCTTC.

The J gene is TRBJ2-5, the V gene TRBV2; 11 bases align to TRBD2. The germline V gene encodes CDR1 SNHLY and CDR2 FYNNEI. CDR3 length equals 16 residues. V shed 6 bases and J 4 bases; nucleotides not matched to a gene: 10. CDR3 protein: CASRVGLAVGGETQYF. The CDR3, as DNA: TGTGCCAGCAGGGTGGGACTAGCGGTAGGCGGAGAGACCCAGTACTTC.

This clonotype was detected ten times or more. V is TRBV5-1 and J is TRBJ2-7; D assignment may be TRBD1 or TRBD2 (5 bases each). Germline V gene lookup returns CDR1 SGHRS and CDR2 YFSETQ. There are 14 residues in the CDR3. V lost 4 bases, J lost 2 bases, and 13 bases lay in between. The CDR3 here is CASSVRDPTYEQYF. CDR3 DNA sequence: TGCGCCAGCAGCGTTCGGGACCCGACCTACGAGCAGTACTTC.

The rearrangement uses TRBV9 and TRBJ2-1; 7 bases align to TRBD1. CDR1 is SGDLS and CDR2 is YYNGEE in the germline V gene. CDR3 length equals 16 residues. Trimming took 1 base from V and 1 from J; bases not matched to a gene: 5. The CDR3 bases are TGTGCCAGCAGCGTATTAAAACAGGGGTCCTACAATGAGCAGTTCTTC. It specifies CASSVLKQGSYNEQFF.

There are many counts of this clonotype. The V and J genes are TRBV19 and TRBJ2-5; 9 bases fit TRBD1. In germline, CDR1 is LNHDA, CDR2 SQIVND (reference sequence). With V trimmed by 9 bases and J by 5 bases, 4 bases remained unmatched. The CDR3 has 12 residues. The DNA of the CDR3 is TGTGCCAGCGGACAGGGGAGCGAGACCCAGTACTTC. The encoded protein is CASGQGSETQYF.

The chain carries TRBV3-1 and TRBJ1-1; 7 nucleotides agree with TRBD1. The junction had 14 bases not matched to a gene; V was cut back by 4 bases and J by 6 bases. Per the germline V gene, CDR1 is LGHDT and CDR2 is YNNKEL (reference sequence). The CDR3 has 16 amino acids. The DNA for the CDR3 is TGTGCCAGCAGCCCCAAGACAGGGAGTGTCTCCCCTGAAGCTTTCTTT. It is translated as CASSPKTGSVSPEAFF. Complete variable domain (other parts from reference TRBV3-1 and TRBJ1-1): DTAVSQTPKYLVTQMGNDKSIKCEQNLGHDTMYWYKQDSKKFLKIMFSYNNKELIINETVPNRFSPKSPDKAHLNLHINSLELGDSAVYFCASSPKTGSVSPEAFFGQGTRLTVV.